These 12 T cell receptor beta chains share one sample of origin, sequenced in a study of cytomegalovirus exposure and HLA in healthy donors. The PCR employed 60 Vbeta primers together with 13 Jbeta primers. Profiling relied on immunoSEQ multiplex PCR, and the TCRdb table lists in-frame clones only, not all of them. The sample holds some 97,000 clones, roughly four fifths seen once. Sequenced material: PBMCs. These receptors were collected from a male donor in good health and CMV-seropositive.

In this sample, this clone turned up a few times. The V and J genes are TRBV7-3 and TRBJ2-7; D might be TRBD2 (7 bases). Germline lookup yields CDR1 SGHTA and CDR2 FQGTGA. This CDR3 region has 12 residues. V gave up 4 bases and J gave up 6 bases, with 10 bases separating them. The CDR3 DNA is TGTGCCAGCAGCTCCGGGGGGCGCGAGCAGTACTTC. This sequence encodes CASSSGGREQYF. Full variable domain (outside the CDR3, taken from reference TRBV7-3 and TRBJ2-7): GAGVSQTPSNKVTEKGKYVELRCDPISGHTALYWYRQSLGQGPEFLIYFQGTGAADDSGLPNDRFFAVRPEGSVSTLKIQRTERGDSAVYLCASSSGGREQYFGPGTRLTVT.

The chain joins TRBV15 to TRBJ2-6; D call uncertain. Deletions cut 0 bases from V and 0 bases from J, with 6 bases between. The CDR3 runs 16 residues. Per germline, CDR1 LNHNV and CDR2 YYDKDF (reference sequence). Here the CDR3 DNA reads TGTGCCACCAGCAGAGATCTCGGCTCTGGGGCCAACGTCCTGACTTTC. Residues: CATSRDLGSGANVLTF.

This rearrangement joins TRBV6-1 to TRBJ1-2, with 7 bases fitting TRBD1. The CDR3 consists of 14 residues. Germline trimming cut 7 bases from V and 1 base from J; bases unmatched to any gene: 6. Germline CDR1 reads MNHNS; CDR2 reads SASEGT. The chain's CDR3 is CASNRQGGNYGYTF. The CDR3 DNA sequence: TGTGCCAGCAATCGACAGGGAGGTAACTATGGCTACACCTTC.

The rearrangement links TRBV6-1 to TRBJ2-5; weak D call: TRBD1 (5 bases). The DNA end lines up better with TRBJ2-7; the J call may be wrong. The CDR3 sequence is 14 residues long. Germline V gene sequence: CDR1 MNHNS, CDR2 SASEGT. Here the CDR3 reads CASSGRDFSYEQYF. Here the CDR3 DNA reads TGTGCCAGCAGTGGCAGGGATTTTTCCTACGAGCAGTACTTC.

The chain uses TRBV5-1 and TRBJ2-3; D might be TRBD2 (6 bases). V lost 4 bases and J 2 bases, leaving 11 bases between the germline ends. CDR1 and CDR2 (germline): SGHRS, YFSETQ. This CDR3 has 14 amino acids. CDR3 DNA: TGCGCCAGCAGCATGGGGAGGTACACAGATACGCAGTATTTT. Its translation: CASSMGRYTDTQYF.

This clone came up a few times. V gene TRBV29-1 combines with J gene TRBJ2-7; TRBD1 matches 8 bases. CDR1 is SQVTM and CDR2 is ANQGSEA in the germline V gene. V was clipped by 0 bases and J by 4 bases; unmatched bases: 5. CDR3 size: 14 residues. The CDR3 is CSVEDPDREYEQYF. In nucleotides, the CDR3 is TGCAGCGTTGAAGATCCGGACAGGGAGTACGAGCAGTACTTC.

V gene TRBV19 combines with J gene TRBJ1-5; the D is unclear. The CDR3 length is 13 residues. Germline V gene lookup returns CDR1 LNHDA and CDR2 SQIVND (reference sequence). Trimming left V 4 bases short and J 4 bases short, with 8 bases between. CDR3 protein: CASSRQINQPQHF. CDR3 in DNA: TGTGCCAGTAGTAGGCAGATAAATCAGCCCCAGCATTTT.

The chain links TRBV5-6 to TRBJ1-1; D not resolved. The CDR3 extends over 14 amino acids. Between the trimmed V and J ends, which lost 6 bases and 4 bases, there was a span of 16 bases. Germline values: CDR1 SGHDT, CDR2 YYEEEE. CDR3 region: CASTHIFYGTEAFF. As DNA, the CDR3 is TGTGCCAGCACCCACATCTTTTATGGCACTGAAGCTTTCTTT.

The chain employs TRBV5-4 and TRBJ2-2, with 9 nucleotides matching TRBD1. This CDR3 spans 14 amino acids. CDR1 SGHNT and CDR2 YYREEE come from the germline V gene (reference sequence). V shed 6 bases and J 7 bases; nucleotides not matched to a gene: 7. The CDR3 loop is CASTPGQGFGELFF. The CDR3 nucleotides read TGTGCCAGCACCCCGGGACAGGGATTCGGGGAGCTGTTTTTT.

CDR3 residues: CASIRTAASYEQYF. In DNA form, the CDR3 reads TGTGCCAGCATTCGCACGGCGGCCTCCTACGAGCAGTACTTC. The chain has TRBV28 and TRBJ2-7; no reliable D call. Germline V gene sequence: CDR1 MDHEN, CDR2 SYDVKM. V was cut by 7 bases and J by 0 bases, with 13 bases left in between. The CDR3 extends over 14 amino acids.

The CDR3 coding sequence is TGTGCCAGCAGCCGAAAAGGGGGAATGTGGACCCAGTACTTC. Translated, it gives CASSRKGGMWTQYF. This sequence joins TRBV6-5 and TRBJ2-5; perhaps TRBD1 as D (6 bases). There are 14 residues in the CDR3. V lost 6 bases and J 7 bases, leaving 18 bases between the germline ends. Germline V CDR1 and CDR2: MNHEY, SVGAGI.

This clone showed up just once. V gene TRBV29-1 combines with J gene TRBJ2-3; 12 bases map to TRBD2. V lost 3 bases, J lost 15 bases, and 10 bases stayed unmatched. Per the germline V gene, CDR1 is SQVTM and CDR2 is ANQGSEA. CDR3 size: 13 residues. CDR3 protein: CSVERGGLAGIYF. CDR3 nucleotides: TGCAGCGTTGAGAGGGGCGGACTAGCGGGAATATATTTT.